Below, 14 T cell receptor beta chains from the same sample are listed, as sequenced in a study of cytomegalovirus exposure and HLA in healthy donors. The PCR had 60 Vbeta and 13 Jbeta primers. This table comes from immunoSEQ multiplex PCR, and its TCRdb copy is limited to in-frame clones, with some not included. The sample lists roughly 240,000 clones; around 80% were seen once. The sequenced sample consisted of PBMCs. Receptor source: a boy between 10 and 17 years old in good health and CMV-seronegative.

This chain joins TRBV4-2 and TRBJ2-3, with TRBD1 identical over 7 bases. The CDR3 spans 17 residues. CDR1 is LGHNA, CDR2 YNFKEQ, per germline. V shed 4 bases and J 4 bases; nucleotides not matched to a gene: 14. CDR3: CASSPDRATSAADTQYF. The CDR3 region has the DNA TGTGCCAGCAGCCCCGACAGGGCCACTTCAGCAGCAGATACGCAGTATTTT.

The chain has TRBV4-1 and TRBJ1-5; D not resolved. This CDR3 contains 14 residues. V was clipped by 0 bases and J by 9 bases, with 12 bases between them. The germline V gene encodes CDR1 MGHRA and CDR2 YSYEKL. CDR3 DNA: TGCGCCAGCAGCCAAGATTTCGAGGCGCGGCCCCAGCATTTT. Its protein is CASSQDFEARPQHF.

This clone was seen just once. The CDR3 sequence is CATSTLAGAAYNEQFF. In nucleotides, the CDR3 is TGTGCCACCTCTACTCTAGCGGGAGCGGCCTACAATGAGCAGTTCTTC. The chain has TRBV10-3 and TRBJ2-1; 10 bases match TRBD2. The CDR3 has 16 amino acids. V lost 10 bases, J lost 2 bases, and 11 bases stayed unmatched. Germline V gene data show CDR1 as ENHRY and CDR2 as SYGVKD.

V usage is TRBV27 and J usage is TRBJ2-7, with unresolved D. This CDR3 spans 15 amino acids. The V gene lost 5 bases and the J gene lost 4 bases, with 18 bases spanning the gap. The germline V gene encodes CDR1 MNHEY and CDR2 SMNVEV (reference sequence). This CDR3 is CASSHLTGRTYEQYF. In DNA, the CDR3 is TGTGCCAGCAGTCACCTAACGGGTCGAACGTACGAGCAGTACTTC.

The gene calls are TRBV7-8 and TRBJ2-7; 7 bases fit TRBD1. This CDR3 comprises 14 residues. CDR1 is SGHVS, CDR2 FQNEAQ, per germline. The V and J ends lost 3 bases and 2 bases, in that order; junction bases with no gene match: 4. For the CDR3, the DNA is TGTGCCAGCAGCTTGAGGGACAGCCCCTACGAGCAGTACTTC. It translates to CASSLRDSPYEQYF. The complete variable domain, with remaining parts taken from reference TRBV7-8 and TRBJ2-7, reads GAGVSQSPRYKVAKRGQDVALRCDPISGHVSLFWYQQALGQGPEFLTYFQNEAQLDKSGLPSDRFFAERPEGSVSTLKIQRTQQEDSAVYLCASSLRDSPYEQYFGPGTRLTVT.

This rearrangement joins TRBV19 to TRBJ2-2; 10 bases fit TRBD2. After removal of 2 bases from V and 7 bases from J, the junction contained 7 bases not matched to a gene. Looked up from germline, CDR1 is LNHDA and CDR2 is SQIVND (reference sequence). CDR3 size: 16 residues. CDR3 region: CASSISSGRAVGELFF. CDR3 bases: TGTGCCAGTAGTATATCCAGCGGGAGGGCCGTCGGGGAGCTGTTTTTT.

This rearrangement joins TRBV7-9 to TRBJ1-2, with 9 nucleotides matching TRBD1. Germline CDR1 and CDR2: SEHNR and FQNEAQ (reference sequence). V gave up 5 bases and J gave up 4 bases; unmatched junction bases: 11. The CDR3 covers 16 residues. The CDR3 sequence is CASSPLRTGEGYGYTF. The CDR3 bases are TGTGCCAGCAGCCCCCTAAGGACAGGGGAGGGCTATGGCTACACCTTC.

The rearrangement links TRBV7-3 to TRBJ1-5; tentatively, D is TRBD1 (6 bases). The CDR3 contains 14 residues. Germline V gene lookup returns CDR1 SGHTA and CDR2 FQGTGA. Trimming cost V 3 bases and J 0 bases, with 6 bases left between them. This chain's CDR3 is CASSFRGSNQPQHF. The CDR3 DNA is TGTGCCAGCAGCTTCAGGGGTAGCAATCAGCCCCAGCATTTT.

The chain links TRBV19 to TRBJ1-1, with 8 bases that match TRBD1. V lost 4 bases to trimming and J lost 5 bases; unmatched junction nucleotides: 6. Germline-derived CDR1 and CDR2 are LNHDA and SQIVND (reference sequence). The CDR3 length is 14 residues. CDR3 in DNA: TGTGCCAGTAGTACAGACAGGGGTGGGACTGAAGCTTTCTTT. It encodes CASSTDRGGTEAFF.

V is TRBV6-6 and J is TRBJ2-1; the D gene is possibly TRBD1 (6 bases). Germline lookup yields CDR1 MNHNY and CDR2 SVGAGI (reference sequence). V lost 4 bases to trimming and J lost 4 bases, with 14 bases between them. The CDR3 totals 15 residues. The CDR3 sequence is CASSFGTPAYNEQFF. The DNA for the CDR3 is TGTGCCAGCAGTTTTGGGACACCCGCGTACAATGAGCAGTTCTTC.

V is TRBV19 and J is TRBJ1-2, with D perhaps TRBD1 (6 bases). Germline CDR1 and CDR2: LNHDA and SQIVND (reference sequence). Trimming removed 8 bases from V and 8 bases from J, with 6 bases in between. The CDR3 totals 9 residues. CDR3: CASQGGYTF. CDR3 sequence (DNA): TGTGCCAGTCAGGGGGGCTACACCTTC.

DNA of the CDR3: TGCGCCAGCAGCCAAGATCTGGGGAGGAAGGGGACCAGCTACAATGAGCAGTTCTTC. Translation gives CASSQDLGRKGTSYNEQFF. This rearrangement joins TRBV4-1 to TRBJ2-1; D is possibly TRBD2 (6 bases). Germline-derived CDR1 and CDR2 are MGHRA and YSYEKL. The CDR3 covers 19 residues. Trimming pared 0 bases from V and 3 bases from J, leaving 21 bases between.

This clone has a single count. The junction and the germline gene differ at one end; a read error may be behind it. V gene TRBV9 combines with J gene TRBJ1-2; TRBD1 matches 7 bases. Looked up from germline, CDR1 is SGDLS and CDR2 is YYNGEE. The CDR3 length is 13 residues. CDR3 DNA sequence: TGTGCCGGCAGCGGGGACAGTTTTGGTGGCTACACCTTC. As protein: CAGSGDSFGGYTF.

In this sample, this clone turned up once. The gene calls are TRBV6-5 and TRBJ2-5, with TRBD2 matching 14 bases. Germline CDR1 reads MNHEY; CDR2 reads SVGAGI. J lost 4 bases, V lost 4 bases, and 5 bases had no gene match. The CDR3 runs to 16 residues. The CDR3 protein is CASSSGLAGGGETQYF. The CDR3 nucleotides are TGTGCCAGCAGTTCTGGACTAGCGGGAGGAGGAGAGACCCAGTACTTC.